The rows below give T cell receptor beta chains drawn from one sample of a study of T-cell memory formation after mild COVID-19. TCRdb redid the calling of the 5' RACE reads with MiXCR, one entry per CDR3 protein. The table includes about 90,000 distinct CDR3 sequences, more than 10% detected once. The specimen was PBMCs or a T cell subset sorted from them (not recorded which). The receptors were gathered from an adult woman who had mild COVID-19 (a few samples of this study predate the infection). Cell type and time point are not known. The CDR3 runs from the conserved cysteine through the conserved F or W. D genes are given only for firm matches. For some rows the clone size is stated as once, few or many, or as a class when expanded; others skip it.

abundance: many; j_gene: TRBJ1-2; d_gene: .; v_gene: TRBV9; CDR3nt: TGTGCCAGCAGCTTGGACGGTAACTATGGCTACACCTTC; CDR3aa: CASSLDGNYGYTF
abundance: few; j_gene: TRBJ2-3; d_gene: .; v_gene: TRBV9; CDR3nt: TGTGCCAGCAGCACCAATTCTGATACGCAGTATTTT; CDR3aa: CASSTNSDTQYF
abundance: .; j_gene: TRBJ1-4; d_gene: .; v_gene: TRBV7-9; CDR3nt: TGTGCCAGCAGCTCCACCCGCGAGGGTGAAAAACTGTTTTTT; CDR3aa: CASSSTREGEKLFF
abundance: .; j_gene: TRBJ2-1; d_gene: TRBD2; v_gene: TRBV6-5; CDR3nt: TGTGCCAGCAGCCCCATAGCGGGAGGGCTCAACAATGAGCAGTTCTTC; CDR3aa: CASSPIAGGLNNEQFF
abundance: .; j_gene: TRBJ2-1; d_gene: .; v_gene: TRBV27; CDR3nt: TGTGCCAGCAGTCCCTTAATCGCGGGTGTTGAGCAGTTCTTC; CDR3aa: CASSPLIAGVEQFF
abundance: many; j_gene: TRBJ2-3; d_gene: .; v_gene: TRBV29-1; CDR3nt: TGCAGCGTTGGTGTTGCAAGGGCGCAGTATTTT; CDR3aa: CSVGVARAQYF
abundance: .; j_gene: TRBJ1-1; d_gene: .; v_gene: TRBV5-3; CDR3nt: TGTGCCAGAAGCTGCACTGGACAGATAAACACTGAAGCTTTCTTT; CDR3aa: CARSCTGQINTEAFF
abundance: few; j_gene: TRBJ2-7; d_gene: TRBD2; v_gene: TRBV4-2; CDR3nt: TGTGCCAGCAGCCCTCTCTCGGGGGGTAGCGGAGTTTACGAGCAGTACTTC; CDR3aa: CASSPLSGGSGVYEQYF
abundance: .; j_gene: TRBJ1-2; d_gene: .; v_gene: TRBV6-4; CDR3nt: TGTGCCAGCAGTGAAGGGCAGGAAGGATATGGCTACACCTTC; CDR3aa: CASSEGQEGYGYTF
abundance: .; j_gene: TRBJ2-7; d_gene: TRBD1; v_gene: TRBV27; CDR3nt: TGTGCCAGCAGGGACGGACAGGGGGACTACGAGCAGTACTTC; CDR3aa: CASRDGQGDYEQYF
abundance: .; j_gene: TRBJ2-7; d_gene: .; v_gene: TRBV21-1; CDR3nt: TGTGCCAGCAGCTCCCAGGCGAGTAGTTACGAGCAGTACTTC; CDR3aa: CASSSQASSYEQYF
abundance: .; j_gene: TRBJ2-7; d_gene: .; v_gene: TRBV9; CDR3nt: TGTGCCAGCAGCGTAGGCGGCACGATCGAGCAGTACTTC; CDR3aa: CASSVGGTIEQYF
abundance: few; j_gene: TRBJ2-2; d_gene: .; v_gene: TRBV29-1; CDR3nt: TGCAGCGTTGAGGGTACCCCAAACCGGGACGCCGGGGAGCTGTTTTTT; CDR3aa: CSVEGTPNRDAGELFF
abundance: .; j_gene: TRBJ2-2; d_gene: TRBD2; v_gene: TRBV4-3; CDR3nt: TGCGCCAGCAGCCAAGATAGGACTAGCGGGCCAAACACCGGGGAGCTGTTTTTT; CDR3aa: CASSQDRTSGPNTGELFF
abundance: .; j_gene: TRBJ2-1; d_gene: .; v_gene: TRBV4-1; CDR3nt: TGCGCCAGCAGCCAAGGGGCCGCCTACGGAAATGAGCAGTTCTTC; CDR3aa: CASSQGAAYGNEQFF
abundance: .; j_gene: TRBJ2-7; d_gene: .; v_gene: TRBV6-5; CDR3nt: TGTGCCAGCAGTTACTCTGACAGCTCGAGTTCCTACGAGCAGTACTTC; CDR3aa: CASSYSDSSSSYEQYF
abundance: .; j_gene: TRBJ2-7; d_gene: .; v_gene: TRBV29-1; CDR3nt: TGCAGCGTCACGGACCAGGAGGGTAGCTACGAGCAGTACTTC; CDR3aa: CSVTDQEGSYEQYF
abundance: .; j_gene: TRBJ2-7; d_gene: .; v_gene: TRBV29-1; CDR3nt: TGCAGCGTTGCGGGACGGAGAAACTACGAGCAGTACTTC; CDR3aa: CSVAGRRNYEQYF
abundance: few; j_gene: TRBJ1-4; d_gene: .; v_gene: TRBV20-1; CDR3nt: TGCAGTGCCACGTCCATTCAGGGAGATGAAAAACTGTTTTTT; CDR3aa: CSATSIQGDEKLFF
abundance: few; j_gene: TRBJ2-7; d_gene: TRBD1; v_gene: TRBV5-1; CDR3nt: TGCGCCAGCAGCTTCGGACAGGGGGCCCATGTGAGCTCCTACGAGCAGTACTTC; CDR3aa: CASSFGQGAHVSSYEQYF
abundance: .; j_gene: TRBJ2-1; d_gene: TRBD2; v_gene: TRBV24-1; CDR3nt: TGTGCCACCAGTGAGCTAGCGGGCGAGCAGTTCTTC; CDR3aa: CATSELAGEQFF
abundance: .; j_gene: TRBJ2-7; d_gene: .; v_gene: TRBV4-2; CDR3nt: TGTGCCAGCAGCCAAGAGGACAGTATCTCCTACGAGCAGTACTTC; CDR3aa: CASSQEDSISYEQYF